The 2 T cell receptor beta chains in this list originate from one sample, sequenced in a study of Ad26.COV2.S vaccination and SARS-CoV-2 variants. Stated treatment: about 20 received Ad26.COV2.S at low or high dose, single or two shots; five or six received placebo; per-sample allocation not given. Samples came from day 63 after the first vaccine or placebo injection. Clones were sequenced by immunoSEQ multiplex PCR, and TCRdb holds only the in-frame ones, with some missing. The profile shows some 480,000 clones, around 85% of them singletons. The input for sequencing was peripheral blood, taken in a trial of Ad26.COV2.S vaccine versus placebo. The receptors come from a person between 18 and 65 years old who received the Ad26.COV2.S COVID-19 vaccine or a placebo.

This sequence joins TRBV19 and TRBJ2-1; D is tentatively TRBD1 or TRBD2 (5 bases each). Per germline, CDR1 LNHDA and CDR2 SQIVND (reference sequence). The CDR3 covers 14 residues. V was clipped by 4 bases and J by 6 bases, with 13 bases between them. The CDR3 bases are TGTGCCAGTAGTAACCGGGACCCCCCCAATGAGCAGTTCTTC. This gives the protein CASSNRDPPNEQFF.

This clone was recorded only once. The chain has TRBV18 and TRBJ1-1; D remains unclear. In germline, CDR1 is KGHSH, CDR2 LQKENI. CDR3 length: 14 amino acids. V lost 2 bases, J lost 1 base, and 8 bases lay in between. CDR3 region: CASSPRTWNTEAFF. The CDR3, as DNA: TGTGCCAGCTCACCAAGAACGTGGAACACTGAAGCTTTCTTT.